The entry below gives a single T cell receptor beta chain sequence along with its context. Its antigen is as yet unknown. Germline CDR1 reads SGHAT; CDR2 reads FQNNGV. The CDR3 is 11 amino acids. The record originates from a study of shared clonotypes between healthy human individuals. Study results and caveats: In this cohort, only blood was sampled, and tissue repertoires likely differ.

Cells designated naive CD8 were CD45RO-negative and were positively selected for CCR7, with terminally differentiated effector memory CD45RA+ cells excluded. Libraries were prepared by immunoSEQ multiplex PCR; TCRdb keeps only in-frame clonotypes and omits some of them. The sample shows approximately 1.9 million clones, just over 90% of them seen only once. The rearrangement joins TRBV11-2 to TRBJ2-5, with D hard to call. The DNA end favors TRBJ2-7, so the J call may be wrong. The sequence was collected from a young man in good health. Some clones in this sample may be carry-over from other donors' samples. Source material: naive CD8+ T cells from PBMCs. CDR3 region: CASSSGYEQYF. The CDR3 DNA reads TGTGCCAGCAGCTCCGGATACGAGCAGTACTTC.